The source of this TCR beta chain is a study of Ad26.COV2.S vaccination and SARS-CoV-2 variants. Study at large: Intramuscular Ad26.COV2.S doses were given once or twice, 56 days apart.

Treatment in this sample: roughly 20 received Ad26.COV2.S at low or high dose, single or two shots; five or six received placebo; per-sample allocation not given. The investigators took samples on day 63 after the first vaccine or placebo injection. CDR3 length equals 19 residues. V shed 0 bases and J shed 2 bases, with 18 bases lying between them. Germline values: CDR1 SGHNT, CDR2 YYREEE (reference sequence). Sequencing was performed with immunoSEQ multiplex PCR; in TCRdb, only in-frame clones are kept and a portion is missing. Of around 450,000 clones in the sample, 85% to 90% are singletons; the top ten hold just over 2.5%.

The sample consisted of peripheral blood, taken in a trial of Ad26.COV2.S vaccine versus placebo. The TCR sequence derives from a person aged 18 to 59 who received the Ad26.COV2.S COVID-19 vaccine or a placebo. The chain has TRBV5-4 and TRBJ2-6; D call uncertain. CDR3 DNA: TGTGCCAGCAGCTTGGTAGGCAGCCTGCGTTGGGCTGGGGCCAACGTCCTGACTTTC. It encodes CASSLVGSLRWAGANVLTF.